The entry below describes one T cell receptor beta chain. This specimen belongs to a study of sequential checkpoint blockade in melanoma. Study background: Randomization was 1:1 between first-line nivolumab→ipilimumab and ipilimumab→nivolumab. Maintenance nivolumab came after either treatment sequence.

Assay used: immunoSEQ multiplex PCR; TCRdb lists only in-frame clones, some missing. The table records some 11,000 clones, about three fifths of them present only once. Treatment denoted: randomized to nivolumab then ipilimumab (arm A) or the reverse (arm B). From thawed PBMCs, live CD3+CD8+ cells negative for CD19 and CD56 were sorted. There are 11 residues in the CDR3. The germline V and J ends were trimmed by 4 bases and 6 bases, with 3 bases remaining between them. Germline V gene data show CDR1 as SEHNR and CDR2 as FQNEAQ (reference sequence). This sample comprised CD8+ T cells sorted from blood (inferred from file names), obtained from a patient given nivolumab and ipilimumab in sequence. The V gene is TRBV7-9, the J gene TRBJ2-2; D uncertain. The receptor was derived from a human donor with melanoma. The DNA of the CDR3 is TGTGCCAGCAGCTCCTCCGGGGAGCTGTTTTTT. Amino acid sequence: CASSSSGELFF.